By share, the clone carrying this T cell receptor (beta chain) counts as medium-sized. The source of the sample is a study of memory CD4+ T cells and cytomegalovirus serostatus. About the research overall: Healthy Belgian adult donors included several CMV-positive and about two dozen CMV-negative people.

V shed 0 bases and J shed 4 bases, with 6 bases lying between them. The CDR3 runs 13 residues. CDR1 is LNHNV, CDR2 YYDKDF, per germline (reference sequence). The sort gate was single viable CD3+CD4+CD8-CD45RO+ cells for memory CD4+ T cells. Per the authors' pipeline: After removing out-of-frame reads, around 2 million distinct TCRbeta sequences remained. The assay was immunoSEQ multiplex PCR, and TCRdb's table has in-frame clones only and misses some. D and trimming were read from the DNA, whereas the V and J calls and clone size are those reported in that table. The sample comprises about 73,000 clones, around 80% of which are singletons, and just over 2.5% rests with the top ten.

The origin of this receptor is an adult in good health and CMV-seropositive. The genes are TRBV15 and TRBJ1-2; D unresolved. The sample taken for sequencing was memory CD4+ T cells from blood. CDR3: CATSRDHSYGYTF. In DNA, the CDR3 is TGTGCCACCAGCAGAGATCACAGCTATGGCTACACCTTC.